The T cell receptor beta chain under discussion was sequenced for a study of cytomegalovirus exposure and HLA in healthy donors. The germline V gene encodes CDR1 SGHAT and CDR2 FQNNGV. With 4 bases clipped from V and 2 bases from J, the junction kept 3 bases outside the gene matches. This CDR3 spans 14 amino acids. The PCR contained 60 Vbeta and 13 Jbeta primers. Authors' processing steps: Per a later analysis, the number of unique TCR beta chains was approximately 80 million, of which roughly 9.9 million were shared. TCRdb's copy holds only in-frame clones and misses some; the assay was immunoSEQ multiplex PCR. V and J calls and clone size are as listed in that table; D and trimming were resolved from the DNA. The table shows roughly 38,000 clones, with around nine tenths occurring only once. To note about this clone: The antigen is not known.

Findings of the study overall: Researchers reported from a later analysis that most CMV-associated TCR beta chains appeared HLA-restricted. The authors excluded some V segments, including TRBV6-2 and TRBV6-3, as indistinguishable.

The chain joins TRBV11-2 to TRBJ2-5, with 8 bases that match TRBD2. The sample was PBMCs. The TCR originated in a woman under 30 in good health and CMV-seronegative. The DNA for the CDR3 is TGTGCCAGCAGCTCAGGGACTAGGCAAGAGACCCAGTACTTC. This translates into CASSSGTRQETQYF. Variable domain in full (rest from reference TRBV11-2 and TRBJ2-5): EAGVAQSPRYKIIEKRQSVAFWCNPISGHATLYWYQQILGQGPKLLIQFQNNGVVDDSQLPKDRFSAERLKGVDSTLKIQPAKLEDSAVYLCASSSGTRQETQYFGPGTRLLVL.